The clone carrying this T cell receptor (beta chain) was seen a single time. The PCR made use of 60 Vbeta and 13 Jbeta primers. The repertoire was sequenced with immunoSEQ multiplex PCR; TCRdb's copy has only in-frame clones and lacks some. The sample has 90,000 to 120,000 clones; around 79% are singletons. This sample is part of a study of cytomegalovirus exposure and HLA in healthy donors. Study-wide context: Inside one of the first data releases sat around 86 million unique TCRs taken from HLA-typed donors.

Germline V gene sequence: CDR1 MDHEN, CDR2 SYDVKM. V dropped 4 bases and J dropped 4; count of bases not matched to a gene: 7. The CDR3 covers 15 residues. The receptor was derived from a woman between 40 and 50 years old in good health and CMV-seronegative. The chain employs TRBV28 and TRBJ1-2; 9 bases map to TRBD1. The specimen was PBMCs. DNA of the CDR3: TGTGCCAGCAGTTCGGACAGGGGTGTCGGCTATGGCTACACCTTC. Protein sequence: CASSSDRGVGYGYTF.